Each of the 24 T cell receptor beta chains below was sequenced from the same sample in a study of blood T cell repertoires in COVID-19. The method was immunoSEQ multiplex PCR; TCRdb's version includes in-frame clones alone and lacks a portion of them. The top ten clones hold around 2.1% of a sample with roughly 290,000 clones, 86% of them seen once. The sample comprised peripheral blood. All receptors derive from a woman in her thirties who had recovered from COVID-19.

Here the CDR3 DNA reads TGCAGCGTTTCTTCCTTTCGACAGGGAGCCTACGAGCAGTACTTC. It encodes CSVSSFRQGAYEQYF. V and J are TRBV29-1 and TRBJ2-7; 7 nucleotides match TRBD1. In germline, CDR1 is SQVTM, CDR2 ANQGSEA. Trimming removed 5 bases from V and 2 bases from J; junction bases left unmatched: 12. There are 15 residues in the CDR3.

The chain combines TRBV24-1 with TRBJ2-1; maybe TRBD1 (6 bases). Looked up from germline, CDR1 is KGHDR and CDR2 is SFDVKD. The CDR3 is made up of 14 amino acids. The V and J ends lost 5 bases and 3 bases respectively, with 10 bases between them. CDR3 residues: CATSAEGVYNEQFF. As DNA, the CDR3 is TGTGCCACCAGTGCCGAGGGGGTCTACAATGAGCAGTTCTTC.

The V and J genes are TRBV5-1 and TRBJ2-2; the D is unclear. From germline, CDR1 is SGHRS and CDR2 YFSETQ. The CDR3 covers 14 residues. The V end lost 4 bases, the J end lost 3 bases, and 10 bases lay between the germline ends. CDR3 nucleotide sequence: TGCGCCAGCAGCCGGGTCGAGTACACCGGGGAGCTGTTTTTT. Protein product: CASSRVEYTGELFF.

The chain couples TRBV19 to TRBJ2-5; D perhaps matches TRBD1 (6 bases). The CDR3 is made up of 15 amino acids. The V gene lost 5 bases and the J gene lost 4 bases, with 17 bases spanning the gap. Per germline, CDR1 LNHDA and CDR2 SQIVND (reference sequence). The CDR3 sequence is CASSEIQGVVETQYF. DNA for the CDR3: TGTGCCAGTAGTGAGATACAGGGCGTTGTAGAGACCCAGTACTTC.

This clone came up a few times. The chain uses TRBV7-9 and TRBJ2-2, with 7 positions matching TRBD1. The CDR3 covers 16 residues. Germline CDR1 is SEHNR and CDR2 is FQNEAQ (reference sequence). J was trimmed by 6 bases and V by 0 bases; bases with no gene match: 7. The CDR3 here is CASSLAPSQGAGELFF. CDR3 nucleotides: TGTGCCAGCAGCTTAGCTCCCTCCCAGGGGGCCGGGGAGCTGTTTTTT.

The chain carries TRBV7-2 and TRBJ2-1, with 8 positions matching TRBD2. CDR1 and CDR2 from the germline V gene are SGHTA and FQGNSA. The CDR3 is 15 residues long. Losses at the gene ends were 8 bases for V and 4 bases for J; bases not matched to a gene: 10. CDR3 bases: TGTGCCAGCCACCGGGGGGGAGAGGGGTACAATGAGCAGTTCTTC. As protein: CASHRGGEGYNEQFF.

The chain uses TRBV4-3 and TRBJ2-2; D uncertain. The germline gives CDR1 LGHNA, CDR2 YSLEER. The CDR3 is made up of 15 amino acids. V dropped 4 bases and J dropped 6 bases, with 15 bases sitting between them. The CDR3, as DNA: TGCGCCAGCAGCCGTGGGTCCGCTCAGGCCGGGGAGCTGTTTTTT. Encoded protein: CASSRGSAQAGELFF.

The chain carries TRBV4-2 and TRBJ1-2, with no clear D. CDR3 size: 16 residues. Germline CDR1 and CDR2: LGHNA and YNFKEQ. V lost 0 bases and J 2 bases, leaving 13 bases between the germline ends. The CDR3 region has the DNA TGTGCCAGCAGCCAAGAAGCAGGAAAAATAAACTATGGCTACACCTTC. This translates into CASSQEAGKINYGYTF.

This clone was seen a single time. V and J are TRBV5-1 and TRBJ2-1; 13 bases agree with TRBD2. V lost 3 bases and J lost 8; bases outside the gene matches: 11. The CDR3 runs 17 residues. CDR1 and CDR2 from the germline V gene are SGHRS and YFSETQ. The CDR3 DNA sequence: TGCGCCAGCAGCTCGAACGTACTAGCGGGGGGGCTCGATGAGCAGTTCTTC. This codes for CASSSNVLAGGLDEQFF.

The chain is built from TRBV7-9 and TRBJ2-7; the D gene is possibly TRBD2 (6 bases). Germline V lookup: CDR1 SEHNR, CDR2 FQNEAQ (reference sequence). Trimming took 8 bases from V and 7 from J, leaving 18 bases between them. This CDR3 region has 13 residues. The CDR3 DNA reads as TGTGCCAGCGACCCGGGAGTCGTAGGAGAGCAGTACTTC. The encoded protein is CASDPGVVGEQYF.

The chain carries TRBV6-5 and TRBJ2-7; D not certain. Germline V gives CDR1 MNHEY, CDR2 SVGAGI. V was trimmed by 0 bases and J by 1 base, leaving 4 bases between them. The CDR3 is made up of 13 amino acids. In DNA form, the CDR3 reads TGTGCCAGCAGTTACTCCAGATCCTACGAGCAGTACTTC. Its protein product is CASSYSRSYEQYF.

Only one count was recorded for this clone. The chain recombines TRBV9 with TRBJ2-3, with TRBD2 identical over 13 bases. CDR3 length: 14 amino acids. Germline V gene lookup returns CDR1 SGDLS and CDR2 YYNGEE. J was trimmed by 6 bases and V by 2 bases; bases with no gene match: 0. In DNA form, the CDR3 reads TGTGCCAGCAGCGTGACTAGCGGGGGGGATACGCAGTATTTT. Residues: CASSVTSGGDTQYF.

The chain carries TRBV30 and TRBJ1-1; no reliable D call. The CDR3 runs 13 residues. Germline values: CDR1 GTSNPN, CDR2 SVGIG (reference sequence). Trimming pared 2 bases from V and 3 bases from J, leaving 10 bases between. In nucleotides, the CDR3 is TGTGCCTGGAGTACCCGGGAAGACACTGAAGCTTTCTTT. Encoded protein: CAWSTREDTEAFF.

This rearrangement joins TRBV6-5 to TRBJ2-5, with 10 bases fitting TRBD2. V was clipped by 4 bases and J by 8 bases; unmatched bases: 13. This CDR3 region has 16 residues. The germline V gene has CDR1 MNHEY and CDR2 SVGAGI. DNA of the CDR3: TGTGCCAGCAGTTCCCCGGGAATAGCGGGAGGCTTAACCCAGTACTTC. As protein: CASSSPGIAGGLTQYF.

The J gene is TRBJ2-7, the V gene TRBV7-9; D gene uncertain. The CDR3 has 11 residues. Trimming pared 5 bases from V and 6 bases from J, leaving 8 bases between. The germline CDR1 and CDR2 sequences are SEHNR and FQNEAQ (reference sequence). CDR3 protein: CASSPEVEQYF. CDR3 DNA: TGTGCCAGCAGCCCAGAGGTCGAGCAGTACTTC.

The rearrangement joins TRBV19 to TRBJ1-2, with D perhaps matching TRBD1 (6 bases). CDR3 size: 13 residues. CDR1 is LNHDA and CDR2 is SQIVND in the germline V gene (reference sequence). Trimming took off 6 bases at V and 5 bases at J, with 13 bases between the two ends. DNA for the CDR3: TGTGCCAGTAGGGTAGACAGGAATTATGGCTACACCTTC. It yields the protein CASRVDRNYGYTF.

The chain couples TRBV30 to TRBJ2-7, with TRBD2 as a possible D gene (5 bases). The V gene lost 3 bases and the J gene lost 5 bases, with 14 bases spanning the gap. Looked up from germline, CDR1 is GTSNPN and CDR2 is SVGIG (reference sequence). The CDR3 extends over 13 amino acids. For the CDR3, the DNA is TGTGCCTGGAGGGGAGATAAAGCCCACGAGCAGTACTTC. Its translation: CAWRGDKAHEQYF.

CDR3: CASSKLIFTEAFF. The CDR3 DNA is TGTGCCAGCAGCAAATTAATCTTCACTGAAGCTTTCTTT. The gene calls are TRBV21-1 and TRBJ1-1. TRBV21-1 is a documented pseudogene. The CDR3 consists of 13 residues.

This chain joins TRBV24-1 and TRBJ2-2, with D perhaps TRBD1 (6 bases). Germline V gene sequence: CDR1 KGHDR, CDR2 SFDVKD. CDR3 length: 16 residues. Trimming stripped 4 bases from V and 4 bases from J, with 15 bases between. CDR3 in DNA: TGTGCCACCAGTGACCCCGGGACAAGTAGCACCGGGGAGCTGTTTTTT. Translating gives CATSDPGTSSTGELFF.

The chain is built from TRBV6-5 and TRBJ2-3, with 14 positions matching TRBD2. J lost 5 bases, V lost 6 bases, and 4 bases had no gene match. The V gene's germline CDR1 is MNHEY and CDR2 SVGAGI. The CDR3 is made up of 15 amino acids. CDR3 region: CASSPGTSGGDTQYF. The DNA of the CDR3 is TGTGCCAGCAGCCCCGGGACTAGCGGGGGAGATACGCAGTATTTT.

The rearrangement joins TRBV11-2 to TRBJ2-2; D is unclear. Germline CDR1 reads SGHAT; CDR2 reads FQNNGV. This CDR3 comprises 13 residues. V lost 5 bases and J 6 bases, leaving 10 bases between the germline ends. The CDR3 region has the DNA TGTGCCAGCAGCCCCAGTTCCCCCGGGGAGCTGTTTTTT. Protein: CASSPSSPGELFF.

Only a few counts were recorded for this clone. This sequence joins TRBV10-3 and TRBJ2-1; 11 bases match TRBD2. Germline loops: CDR1 ENHRY, CDR2 SYGVKD. The trim removed 3 bases at V and 5 bases at J, leaving 6 bases unmatched. The CDR3 is made up of 16 amino acids. The CDR3 protein is CAISDSASGGNNEQFF. CDR3 DNA: TGTGCCATCAGTGATTCGGCTAGCGGGGGGAACAATGAGCAGTTCTTC.

The chain carries TRBV28 and TRBJ2-1; D may be TRBD2 (6 bases). Germline assignment: CDR1 MDHEN and CDR2 SYDVKM. This CDR3 is 14 amino acids long. V lost 6 bases to trimming and J lost 0 bases, with 9 bases between them. The CDR3 loop is CASREGGSYNEQFF. Here the CDR3 DNA reads TGTGCCAGCAGAGAGGGAGGCTCCTACAATGAGCAGTTCTTC.

J is TRBJ1-4 and V is TRBV5-1; D perhaps matches TRBD1 (5 bases). Germline-derived CDR1 and CDR2 are SGHRS and YFSETQ. The CDR3 consists of 14 residues. V was trimmed by 0 bases and J by 8 bases, leaving 11 bases between them. Here the CDR3 DNA reads TGCGCCAGCAGCTTGGGGCAGGGCCAAGAAAAACTGTTTTTT. This codes for CASSLGQGQEKLFF. Drawing the rest from reference TRBV5-1 and TRBJ1-4, the complete variable domain is KAGVTQTPRYLIKTRGQQVTLSCSPISGHRSVSWYQQTPGQGLQFLFEYFSETQRNKGNFPGRFSGRQFSNSRSEMNVSTLELGDSALYLCASSLGQGQEKLFFGSGTQLSVL.